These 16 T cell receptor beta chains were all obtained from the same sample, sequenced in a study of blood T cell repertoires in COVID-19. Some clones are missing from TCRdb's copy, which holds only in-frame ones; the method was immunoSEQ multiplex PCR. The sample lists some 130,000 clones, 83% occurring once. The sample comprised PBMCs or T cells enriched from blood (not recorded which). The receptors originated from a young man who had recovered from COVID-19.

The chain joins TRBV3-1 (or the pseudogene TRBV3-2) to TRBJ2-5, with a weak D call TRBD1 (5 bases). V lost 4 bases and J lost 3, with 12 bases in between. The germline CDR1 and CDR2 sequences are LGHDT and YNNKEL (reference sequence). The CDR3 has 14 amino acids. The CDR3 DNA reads TGTGCCAGCAGCCTTGGTACAGGTAAAGAGACCCAGTACTTC. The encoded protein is CASSLGTGKETQYF.

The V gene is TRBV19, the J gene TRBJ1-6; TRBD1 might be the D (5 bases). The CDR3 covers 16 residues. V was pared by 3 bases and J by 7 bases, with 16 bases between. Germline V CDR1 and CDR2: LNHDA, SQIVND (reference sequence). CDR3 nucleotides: TGTGCCAGTAGTATCGGGGGATGGGATTCAAATTCACCCCTCCACTTT. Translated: CASSIGGWDSNSPLHF. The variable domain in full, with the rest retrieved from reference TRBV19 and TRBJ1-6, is DGGITQSPKYLFRKEGQNVTLSCEQNLNHDAMYWYRQDPGQGLRLIYYSQIVNDFQKGDIAEGYSVSREKKESFPLTVTSAQKNPTAFYLCASSIGGWDSNSPLHFGNGTRLTVT.

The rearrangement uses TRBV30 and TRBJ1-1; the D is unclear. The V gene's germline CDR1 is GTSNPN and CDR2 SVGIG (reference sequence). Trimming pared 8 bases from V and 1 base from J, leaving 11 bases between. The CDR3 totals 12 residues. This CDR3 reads CAAKRRNTEAFF. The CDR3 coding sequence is TGTGCCGCTAAACGGAGGAACACTGAAGCTTTCTTT.

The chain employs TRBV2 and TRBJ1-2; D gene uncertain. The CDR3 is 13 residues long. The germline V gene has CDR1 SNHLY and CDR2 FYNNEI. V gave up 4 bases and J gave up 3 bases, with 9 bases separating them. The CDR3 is CASSGRTDYGYTF. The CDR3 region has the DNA TGTGCCAGCAGTGGGAGGACGGACTATGGCTACACCTTC.

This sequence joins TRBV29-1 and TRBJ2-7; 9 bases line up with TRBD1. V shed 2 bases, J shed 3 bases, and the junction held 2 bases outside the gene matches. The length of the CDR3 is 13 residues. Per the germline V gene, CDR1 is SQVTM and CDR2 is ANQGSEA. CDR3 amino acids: CSVETDRGYEQYF. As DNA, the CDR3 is TGCAGCGTTGAAACGGACAGGGGCTACGAGCAGTACTTC.

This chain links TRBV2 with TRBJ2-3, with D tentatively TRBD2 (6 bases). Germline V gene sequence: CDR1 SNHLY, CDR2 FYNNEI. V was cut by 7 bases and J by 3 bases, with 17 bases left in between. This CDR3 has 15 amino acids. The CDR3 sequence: CASTNGRGRTDTQYF. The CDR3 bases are TGTGCCAGCACTAACGGGCGGGGTCGAACAGATACGCAGTATTTT.

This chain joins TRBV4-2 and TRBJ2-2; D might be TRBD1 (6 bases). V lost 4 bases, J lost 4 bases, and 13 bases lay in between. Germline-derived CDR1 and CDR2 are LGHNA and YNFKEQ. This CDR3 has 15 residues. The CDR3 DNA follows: TGTGCCAGCAGCCCAGCCCCAGGGGCCACCGGGGAGCTGTTTTTT. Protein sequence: CASSPAPGATGELFF.

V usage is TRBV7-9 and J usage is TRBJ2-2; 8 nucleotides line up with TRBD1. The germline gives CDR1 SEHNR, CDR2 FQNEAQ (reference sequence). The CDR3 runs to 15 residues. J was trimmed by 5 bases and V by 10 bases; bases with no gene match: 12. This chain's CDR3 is CATSVRTGKTGELFF. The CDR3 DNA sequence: TGTGCCACTTCCGTAAGGACAGGGAAAACCGGGGAGCTGTTTTTT. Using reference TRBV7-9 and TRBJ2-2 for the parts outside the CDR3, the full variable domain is DTGVSQNPRHKITKRGQNVTFRCDPISEHNRLYWYRQTLGQGPEFLTYFQNEAQLEKSRLLSDRFSAERPKGSFSTLEIQRTEQGDSAMYLCATSVRTGKTGELFFGEGSRLTVL.

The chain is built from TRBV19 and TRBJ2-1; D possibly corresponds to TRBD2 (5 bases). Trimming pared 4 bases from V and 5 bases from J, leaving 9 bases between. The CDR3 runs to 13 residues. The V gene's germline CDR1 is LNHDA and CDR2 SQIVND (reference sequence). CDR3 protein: CASSTWTDNEQFF. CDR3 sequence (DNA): TGTGCCAGTAGTACATGGACTGACAATGAGCAGTTCTTC.

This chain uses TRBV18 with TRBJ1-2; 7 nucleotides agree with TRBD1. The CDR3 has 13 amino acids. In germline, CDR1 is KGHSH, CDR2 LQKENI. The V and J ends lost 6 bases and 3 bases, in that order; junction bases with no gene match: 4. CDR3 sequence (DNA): TGTGCCAGCTCTTACAGGGGCGACTATGGCTACACCTTC. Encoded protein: CASSYRGDYGYTF.

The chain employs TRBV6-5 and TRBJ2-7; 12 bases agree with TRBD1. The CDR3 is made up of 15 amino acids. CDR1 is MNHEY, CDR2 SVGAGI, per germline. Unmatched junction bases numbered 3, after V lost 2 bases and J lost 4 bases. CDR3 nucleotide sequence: TGTGCCAGCAGTTACGGGACAGGGGGCGTATACGAGCAGTACGTC. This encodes CASSYGTGGVYEQYV.

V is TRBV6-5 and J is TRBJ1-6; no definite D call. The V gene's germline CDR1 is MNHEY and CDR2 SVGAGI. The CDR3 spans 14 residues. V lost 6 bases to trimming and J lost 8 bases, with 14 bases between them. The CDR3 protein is CASRKLTQYSPLHF. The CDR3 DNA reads TGTGCCAGCAGGAAGCTCACACAGTATTCACCCCTCCACTTT.

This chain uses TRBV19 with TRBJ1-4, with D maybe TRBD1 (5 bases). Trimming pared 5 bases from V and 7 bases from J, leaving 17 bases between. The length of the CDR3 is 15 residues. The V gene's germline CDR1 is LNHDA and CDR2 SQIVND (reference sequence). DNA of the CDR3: TGTGCCAGTAGTTCCCAATCCGCAGGGCGTGAAAAACTGTTTTTT. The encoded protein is CASSSQSAGREKLFF.

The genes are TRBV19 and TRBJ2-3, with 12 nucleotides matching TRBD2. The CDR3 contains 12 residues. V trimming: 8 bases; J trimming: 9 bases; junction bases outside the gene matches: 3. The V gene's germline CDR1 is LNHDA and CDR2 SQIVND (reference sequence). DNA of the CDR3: TGTGCCAGTCGTCTAGCGGGAGGGACGCAGTATTTT. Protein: CASRLAGGTQYF.

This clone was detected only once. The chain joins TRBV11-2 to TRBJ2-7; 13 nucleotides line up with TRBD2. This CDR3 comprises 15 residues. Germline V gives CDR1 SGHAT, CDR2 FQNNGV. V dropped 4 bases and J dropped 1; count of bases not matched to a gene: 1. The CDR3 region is CASSSGLAGSYEQYV. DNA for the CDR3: TGTGCCAGCAGCTCGGGACTAGCGGGGTCCTACGAGCAGTACGTC.

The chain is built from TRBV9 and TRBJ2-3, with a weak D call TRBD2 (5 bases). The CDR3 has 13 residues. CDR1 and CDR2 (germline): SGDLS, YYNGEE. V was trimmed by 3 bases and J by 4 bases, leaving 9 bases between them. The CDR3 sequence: CASSARASDTQYF. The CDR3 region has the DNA TGTGCCAGCAGCGCGCGGGCGTCAGATACGCAGTATTTT.